What follows describes a single TCR beta chain. These data originate in a study of blood T cell repertoires in COVID-19. As for the study in general: Acute and convalescent COVID-19 specimens originated in the United States, Italy and Spain. T cells, B-cell-depleted T cells, or PBMCs provided the cDNA or gDNA that served as material.

The CDR3 totals 11 residues. Germline V lookup: CDR1 GTSNPN, CDR2 SVGIG (reference sequence). V was cut by 2 bases and J by 2 bases, with 3 bases left in between. In the source study's methods: Reference gene primer amplification gave estimated nucleated cell counts. The repertoire was sequenced with immunoSEQ multiplex PCR; TCRdb's copy has only in-frame clones and lacks some. V and J calls and clone size are copied from that table; D and trimming were computed from the DNA. The table lists 70,000 or so clones, roughly 90% of them singletons. The material sequenced was peripheral blood. The V and J genes are TRBV30 and TRBJ1-2; no reliable D call. The sequence derives from a man aged 45-60 years with acute or convalescent COVID-19. CDR3 protein: CAWSLNYGYTF. The CDR3 bases are TGTGCCTGGAGTTTAAACTATGGCTACACCTTC.